The 10 T cell receptor beta chains presented below share a single source sample, sequenced in a study of cytomegalovirus exposure and HLA in healthy donors. The PCR made use of 60 Vbeta and 13 Jbeta primers. TCRdb's table, derived via immunoSEQ multiplex PCR, lists solely in-frame clones and lacks some. The sample contains about 67,000 clones, about three quarters of which appear only once. Sequences were obtained from PBMCs. The receptor set was obtained from a man aged 40-50 years in good health and CMV-seronegative.

This sequence joins TRBV11-3 and TRBJ2-7; TRBD1 aligns across 8 bases. The V gene end was trimmed by 5 bases and the J gene end by 3 bases; junction bases not matched to a gene: 6. Germline CDR1 is SGHNT and CDR2 is YENEEA. The CDR3 sequence is 14 residues long. CDR3 DNA: TGTGCCAGCAGCCCTATAACAGGGGGCTACGAGCAGTACTTC. Its protein product is CASSPITGGYEQYF.

The chain recombines TRBV15 with TRBJ2-1, with a tentative D call TRBD2 (6 bases). Germline CDR1 LNHNV, CDR2 YYDKDF (reference sequence). Trimming cost V 1 base and J 2 bases, with 9 bases left between them. The CDR3 spans 15 residues. CDR3 in amino acids: CATSRARGTYNEQFF. The CDR3 DNA is TGTGCCACCAGCAGAGCGCGCGGGACCTACAATGAGCAGTTCTTC. Variable domain in full (rest from reference TRBV15 and TRBJ2-1): DAMVIQNPRYQVTQFGKPVTLSCSQTLNHNVMYWYQQKSSQAPKLLFHYYDKDFNNEADTPDNFQSRRPNTSFCFLDIRSPGLGDTAMYLCATSRARGTYNEQFFGPGTRLTVL.

This rearrangement joins TRBV2 to TRBJ1-2; 7 nucleotides align to TRBD1. The CDR3 sequence is 14 residues long. Germline values: CDR1 SNHLY, CDR2 FYNNEI. With V trimmed by 7 bases and J by 4 bases, 9 bases remained unmatched. CDR3 DNA: TGTGCCAGCACACCGACAGGGTTAATCTATGGCTACACCTTC. Protein product: CASTPTGLIYGYTF.

The chain employs TRBV9 and TRBJ2-3; perhaps TRBD1 as D (6 bases). V lost 1 base, J lost 1 base, and 13 bases lay in between. From germline, CDR1 is SGDLS and CDR2 YYNGEE. The CDR3 is made up of 16 amino acids. The CDR3 is CASSVSVRGGTDTQYF. CDR3 bases: TGTGCCAGCAGCGTATCGGTCAGGGGAGGCACAGATACGCAGTATTTT.

This chain links TRBV2 with TRBJ1-1; TRBD1 is a possible D gene (6 bases). Trimming took off 7 bases at V and 6 bases at J, with 21 bases between the two ends. The CDR3 totals 15 residues. In germline, CDR1 is SNHLY, CDR2 FYNNEI. As DNA, the CDR3 is TGTGCCAGCACACCGCCCCTACGACAGGTGGCTGAAGCTTTCTTT. Encoded protein: CASTPPLRQVAEAFF.

The chain carries TRBV5-1 and TRBJ2-2, with 7 bases aligning to TRBD2. The germline V gene has CDR1 SGHRS and CDR2 YFSETQ. V gave up 2 bases and J gave up 5 bases; unmatched junction bases: 9. This CDR3 has 16 residues. For the CDR3, the DNA is TGCGCCAGCAGCTTCAACGCGGGGGATCCAACCGGGGAGCTGTTTTTT. It yields the protein CASSFNAGDPTGELFF.

The chain is built from TRBV29-1 and TRBJ1-1; D gene unclear. Germline lookup yields CDR1 SQVTM and CDR2 ANQGSEA. The V gene lost 0 bases and the J gene lost 0 bases, with 5 bases spanning the gap. This CDR3 spans 13 amino acids. CDR3 in amino acids: CSVEDYMNTEAFF. Written as DNA, the CDR3 is TGCAGCGTTGAAGATTACATGAACACTGAAGCTTTCTTT.

This clone was detected once. The genes are TRBV20-1 and TRBJ2-1; D not certain. V lost 5 bases, J lost 3 bases, and 5 bases lay in between. This CDR3 region has 11 residues. Germline V lookup: CDR1 DFQATT, CDR2 SNEGSKA (reference sequence). CDR3 bases: TGCAGTGCTCCCGTCTACAATGAGCAGTTCTTC. Encoded protein: CSAPVYNEQFF.

The rearrangement links TRBV25-1 to TRBJ2-7; 10 nucleotides align to TRBD1. The CDR3 is 14 residues long. V shed 5 bases, J shed 3 bases, and the junction held 4 bases outside the gene matches. From germline, CDR1 is MGHDK and CDR2 SYGVNS. The CDR3 DNA reads as TGTGCCAGCAGTAGGGGACAGGGGAACTACGAGCAGTACTTC. This encodes CASSRGQGNYEQYF.

The chain has TRBV25-1 and TRBJ1-3, with TRBD1 matching 8 bases. Germline lookup yields CDR1 MGHDK and CDR2 SYGVNS. The CDR3 length is 14 residues. Losses at the gene ends were 7 bases for V and 4 bases for J; bases not matched to a gene: 6. Here the CDR3 reads CASMRTGQGNTIYF. For the CDR3, the DNA is TGTGCCAGCATGCGGACAGGGCAAGGAAACACCATATATTTT. Filled out from reference TRBV25-1 and TRBJ1-3, the complete variable domain reads EADIYQTPRYLVIGTGKKITLECSQTMGHDKMYWYQQDPGMELHLIHYSYGVNSTEKGDLSSESTVSRIRTEHFPLTLESARPSHTSQYLCASMRTGQGNTIYFGEGSWLTVV.